The clone carrying this T cell receptor beta chain was seen once. This sample stems from a study of shared clonotypes between healthy human individuals. The assay was immunoSEQ multiplex PCR, and TCRdb's table has in-frame clones only and misses some. The sample carries about 560,000 clones, roughly four fifths recorded once. The sequenced sample was PBMCs. The TCR originated in a woman between 40 and 50 years old in good health. Some clones in this sample may be carry-over from other donors' samples.

The CDR3 loop reads CASSRQLTGVTEAFF. For the CDR3, the DNA is TGTGCCAGCAGTCGACAGCTGACAGGGGTCACTGAAGCTTTCTTT. The chain is built from TRBV28 and TRBJ1-1; 8 bases are shared with TRBD1. The CDR3 loop spans 15 amino acids. V lost 5 bases to trimming and J lost 4 bases; unmatched junction nucleotides: 9. The V gene's germline CDR1 is MDHEN and CDR2 SYDVKM. Full variable domain (missing parts from reference TRBV28 and TRBJ1-1): DVKVTQSSRYLVKRTGEKVFLECVQDMDHENMFWYRQDPGLGLRLIYFSYDVKMKEKGDIPEGYSVSREKKERFSLILESASTNQTSMYLCASSRQLTGVTEAFFGQGTRLTVV.